The 23 T cell receptor beta chains presented below share a single source sample, sequenced in a study of cytomegalovirus exposure and HLA in healthy donors. In the PCR, 60 Vbeta and 13 Jbeta primers were used. Assay used: immunoSEQ multiplex PCR; TCRdb lists only in-frame clones, some missing. The sample includes some 100,000 clones, around three quarters of them seen just once. The sample was PBMCs. These receptors were taken from a male donor in good health and CMV-seropositive.

The rearrangement joins TRBV30 to TRBJ2-1; D perhaps matches TRBD1 (6 bases). There are 13 residues in the CDR3. Between the trimmed V and J ends, which lost 2 bases and 10 bases, there was a span of 15 bases. CDR1 and CDR2 from the germline V gene are GTSNPN and SVGIG (reference sequence). In nucleotides, the CDR3 is TGTGCCTGGAGTTACAGGGACGGAGGCGAGCAGTTCTTC. It encodes CAWSYRDGGEQFF.

The chain carries TRBV13 and TRBJ1-2; the D gene is possibly TRBD1 (6 bases). V lost 5 bases and J 4 bases, leaving 11 bases between the germline ends. Per germline, CDR1 PRHDT and CDR2 FYEKMQ (reference sequence). The CDR3 is 13 residues long. For the CDR3, the DNA is TGTGCCAGCAGCCTGGACAGTGTCTATGGCTACACCTTC. This sequence encodes CASSLDSVYGYTF.

This clone was counted a single time. The genes are TRBV27 and TRBJ1-1; D gene uncertain. Germline CDR1 is MNHEY and CDR2 is SMNVEV (reference sequence). This CDR3 has 13 residues. The V end was cut by 3 bases, the J end by 1 base, with 6 bases between. The chain's CDR3 is CASSFSRNTEAFF. The CDR3, as DNA: TGTGCCAGCAGTTTTAGCCGGAACACTGAAGCTTTCTTT.

This clone showed up just a few times. The chain uses TRBV6-1 and TRBJ1-6, with D maybe TRBD1 (5 bases). CDR1 and CDR2 (germline): MNHNS, SASEGT. The V and J ends lost 3 bases and 0 bases respectively, with 12 bases between them. This CDR3 comprises 17 residues. In DNA, the CDR3 is TGTGCCAGCAGTGAGGTGGGGGGTAGCTCCTATAATTCACCCCTCCACTTT. It translates to CASSEVGGSSYNSPLHF.

This clone was recorded a few times. The chain joins TRBV4-1 to TRBJ1-1; a possible D gene is TRBD1 (5 bases). Looked up from germline, CDR1 is MGHRA and CDR2 is YSYEKL. The V gene lost 4 bases and the J gene lost 1 base, with 13 bases spanning the gap. The CDR3 is made up of 15 amino acids. CDR3 nucleotide sequence: TGCGCCAGCAGCCCCCATCCAAGGGGGAACACTGAAGCTTTCTTT. Translation: CASSPHPRGNTEAFF.

This chain uses TRBV14 with TRBJ2-7; a possible D gene is TRBD1 (6 bases). Germline V gives CDR1 SGHDN, CDR2 FVKESK. CDR3 length equals 14 residues. Deletions cut 5 bases from V and 6 bases from J, with 17 bases between. As DNA, the CDR3 is TGTGCCAGCAGCTTCAGGGGCGAGATGGGCGAGCAGTACTTC. It encodes CASSFRGEMGEQYF.

The rearrangement links TRBV5-1 to TRBJ1-5; 8 bases map to TRBD1. This CDR3 comprises 16 residues. With V trimmed by 5 bases and J by 6 bases, 13 bases remained unmatched. Per the germline V gene, CDR1 is SGHRS and CDR2 is YFSETQ. CDR3 sequence reads: CASSSRTGFVGQPQHF. The CDR3 DNA reads TGCGCCAGCAGTTCGAGGACAGGGTTCGTCGGTCAGCCCCAGCATTTT. Supplemented by reference TRBV5-1 and TRBJ1-5, the full variable domain reads KAGVTQTPRYLIKTRGQQVTLSCSPISGHRSVSWYQQTPGQGLQFLFEYFSETQRNKGNFPGRFSGRQFSNSRSEMNVSTLELGDSALYLCASSSRTGFVGQPQHFGDGTRLSIL.

This chain connects TRBV6-5 to TRBJ1-1, with D perhaps matching TRBD1 (5 bases). Trimming left V 4 bases short and J 2 bases short, with 8 bases between. Germline V gives CDR1 MNHEY, CDR2 SVGAGI. The length of the CDR3 is 13 residues. The DNA for the CDR3 is TGTGCCAGCAGTTTAACAGGTAACACTGAAGCTTTCTTT. It encodes CASSLTGNTEAFF.

The rearrangement uses TRBV5-6 and TRBJ2-2; 12 bases match TRBD2. With 4 bases clipped from V and 4 bases from J, the junction kept 11 bases outside the gene matches. The CDR3 covers 18 residues. Germline CDR1 and CDR2: SGHDT and YYEEEE. In nucleotides, the CDR3 is TGTGCCAGCAGCGGATGGACTAGCGGGGTCGCAGGCACCGGGGAGCTGTTTTTT. Its protein is CASSGWTSGVAGTGELFF.

The V call is TRBV6-6, the J call TRBJ2-7; D uncertain. V lost 0 bases, J lost 3 bases, and 6 bases lay in between. This CDR3 has 13 residues. Germline V gene data show CDR1 as MNHNY and CDR2 as SVGAGI (reference sequence). The CDR3 sequence: CASSYSRGYEQYF. Written as DNA, the CDR3 is TGTGCCAGCAGTTACTCCCGAGGCTACGAGCAGTACTTC.

This chain joins TRBV5-1 and TRBJ1-1, with no clear D. V dropped 7 bases and J dropped 1 base, with 20 bases sitting between them. Germline values: CDR1 SGHRS, CDR2 YFSETQ. This CDR3 contains 16 residues. The CDR3 bases are TGCGCCAGCGGTCCGGGCGACGGGATAACGAACACTGAAGCTTTCTTT. Translation: CASGPGDGITNTEAFF.

This chain links TRBV13 with TRBJ2-7; 10 positions match TRBD2. Germline V gene sequence: CDR1 PRHDT, CDR2 FYEKMQ (reference sequence). The CDR3 length is 15 residues. Losses at the gene ends were 4 bases for V and 1 base for J; bases not matched to a gene: 4. The CDR3 DNA sequence: TGTGCCAGCAGCTCTTCTAGCGGGGGTTCCTACGAGCAGTACTTC. Translation: CASSSSSGGSYEQYF.

The chain combines TRBV4-1 with TRBJ2-3; the match to TRBD1 covers 7 bases. Germline values: CDR1 MGHRA, CDR2 YSYEKL. The J segment lost 1 base and the V segment lost 6 bases, leaving 10 bases of the junction unmatched. CDR3 length: 16 residues. CDR3 loop: CASSRTYRGGTDTQYF. Written as DNA, the CDR3 is TGCGCCAGCAGTCGTACCTACAGGGGCGGCACAGATACGCAGTATTTT.

The CDR3 loop is CASRWTGNTEAFF. CDR3 nucleotides: TGTGCCAGCAGGTGGACGGGAAACACTGAAGCTTTCTTT. This chain uses TRBV7-8 with TRBJ1-1; D ambiguous. Germline V gives CDR1 SGHVS, CDR2 FQNEAQ. The CDR3 sequence is 13 residues long. Between the trimmed V and J ends, which lost 6 bases and 2 bases, there was a span of 10 bases.

The chain recombines TRBV4-2 with TRBJ1-2, with a tentative D call TRBD1 (5 bases). V lost 0 bases, J lost 4 bases, and 12 bases lay in between. The CDR3 is 15 residues long. The V gene's germline CDR1 is LGHNA and CDR2 YNFKEQ. The CDR3 loop reads CASSQEGRGGYGYTF. CDR3 sequence (DNA): TGTGCCAGCAGCCAAGAAGGAAGGGGAGGCTATGGCTACACCTTC.

The chain joins TRBV6-5 to TRBJ1-2; 7 bases are shared with TRBD1. Germline trimming cut 0 bases from V and 4 bases from J; bases unmatched to any gene: 8. The CDR3 runs to 16 residues. The germline gives CDR1 MNHEY, CDR2 SVGAGI. CDR3 bases: TGTGCCAGCAGTTACTCGAGGGCAGGGGGTACCTATGGCTACACCTTC. Translating it yields CASSYSRAGGTYGYTF.

In this sample, this clone turned up a few times. The J gene is TRBJ1-1, the V gene TRBV4-2; 7 bases fit TRBD1. Trimming at V came to 4 bases and at J to 4 bases, leaving 12 bases not matched to a gene. The CDR3 covers 16 residues. Germline assignment: CDR1 LGHNA and CDR2 YNFKEQ. CDR3 sequence reads: CASSPYDREGSTEAFF. CDR3 sequence (DNA): TGTGCCAGCAGCCCCTACGACAGGGAAGGGAGCACTGAAGCTTTCTTT.

This chain links TRBV7-2 with TRBJ2-7, with TRBD2 identical over 7 bases. The junction had 7 bases not matched to a gene; V was cut back by 5 bases and J by 3 bases. Germline V lookup: CDR1 SGHTA, CDR2 FQGNSA. The CDR3 consists of 14 residues. Here the CDR3 DNA reads TGTGCCAGCAGCCTGGGGGGGGAGGTCTACGAGCAGTACTTC. The encoded protein is CASSLGGEVYEQYF. Full variable domain (missing parts from reference TRBV7-2 and TRBJ2-7): GAGVSQSPSNKVTEKGKDVELRCDPISGHTALYWYRQSLGQGLEFLIYFQGNSAPDKSGLPSDRFSAERTGGSVSTLTIQRTQQEDSAVYLCASSLGGEVYEQYFGPGTRLTVT.

The V gene is TRBV15, the J gene TRBJ1-1; D is unclear. V was shortened by 1 base and J by 1 base, with 4 bases between the two germline ends. The CDR3 totals 13 residues. The V gene's germline CDR1 is LNHNV and CDR2 YYDKDF (reference sequence). The CDR3 loop is CATSRAPNTEAFF. For the CDR3, the DNA is TGTGCCACCAGCAGAGCTCCGAACACTGAAGCTTTCTTT.

The chain links TRBV10-2 to TRBJ2-7; D perhaps matches TRBD2 (5 bases). Looked up from germline, CDR1 is WSHSY and CDR2 is SAAADI. The CDR3 extends over 13 amino acids. The ends were cut back, 3 bases at V and 0 bases at J, with 6 bases in the middle. As DNA, the CDR3 is TGCGCCAGCAGTGAAGGACTCTCCTACGAGCAGTACTTC. Encoded protein: CASSEGLSYEQYF.

The V and J genes are TRBV5-1 and TRBJ1-1, with 8 bases identical to TRBD1. CDR3 length: 15 residues. Losses at the gene ends were 0 bases for V and 5 bases for J; bases not matched to a gene: 6. CDR1 is SGHRS, CDR2 YFSETQ, per germline. CDR3: CASSLGTGRRTEAFF. The DNA for the CDR3 is TGCGCCAGCAGCTTGGGGACAGGGAGAAGGACTGAAGCTTTCTTT.

This rearrangement joins TRBV27 to TRBJ2-7; D is possibly TRBD1 (5 bases). The CDR3 is 12 residues long. With 6 bases removed from V and 4 bases from J, the gap between germline ends came to 10 bases. The V gene's germline CDR1 is MNHEY and CDR2 SMNVEV (reference sequence). The CDR3 spells CASRNQGYEQYF. CDR3 sequence (DNA): TGTGCCAGCAGAAATCAGGGATACGAGCAGTACTTC.

V usage is TRBV30 and J usage is TRBJ2-1; D is possibly TRBD1 (5 bases). This CDR3 contains 13 residues. V gave up 2 bases and J gave up 7 bases, with 12 bases separating them. CDR1 and CDR2 from the germline V gene are GTSNPN and SVGIG (reference sequence). The chain's CDR3 is CAWSTGHSNEQFF. The DNA for the CDR3 is TGTGCCTGGAGTACCGGACATTCGAATGAGCAGTTCTTC. The full variable domain, in which reference TRBV30 and TRBJ2-1 provide the parts outside the CDR3, is SQTIHQWPATLVQPVGSPLSLECTVEGTSNPNLYWYRQAAGRGLQLLFYSVGIGQISSEVPQNLSASRPQDRQFILSSKKLLLSDSGFYLCAWSTGHSNEQFFGPGTRLTVL.